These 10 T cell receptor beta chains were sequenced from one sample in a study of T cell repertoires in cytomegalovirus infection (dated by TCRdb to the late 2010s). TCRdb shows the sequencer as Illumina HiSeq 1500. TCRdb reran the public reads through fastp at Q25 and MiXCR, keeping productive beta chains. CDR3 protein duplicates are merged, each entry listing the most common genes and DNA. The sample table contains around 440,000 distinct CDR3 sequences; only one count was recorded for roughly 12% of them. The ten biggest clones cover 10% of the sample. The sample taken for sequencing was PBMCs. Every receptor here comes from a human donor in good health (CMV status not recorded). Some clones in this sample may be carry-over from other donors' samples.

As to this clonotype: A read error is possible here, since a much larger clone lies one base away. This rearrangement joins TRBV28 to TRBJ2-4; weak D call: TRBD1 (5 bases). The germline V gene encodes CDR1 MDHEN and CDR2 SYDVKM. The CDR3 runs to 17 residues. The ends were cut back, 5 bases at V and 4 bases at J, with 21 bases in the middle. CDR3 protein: CASSPMTRGWRKNIQYF. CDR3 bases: TGTGCCAGCAGTCCGATGACAAGGGGATGGCGTAAAAACATTCAGTACTTC.

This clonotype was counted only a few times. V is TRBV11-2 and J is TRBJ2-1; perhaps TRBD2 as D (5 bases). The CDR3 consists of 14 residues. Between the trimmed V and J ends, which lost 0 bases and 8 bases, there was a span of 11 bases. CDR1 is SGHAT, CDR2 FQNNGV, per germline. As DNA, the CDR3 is TGTGCCAGCAGCTTAGATCTTACGAGGGATGAGCAGTTCTTC. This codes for CASSLDLTRDEQFF. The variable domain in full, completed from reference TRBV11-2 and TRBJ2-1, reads EAGVAQSPRYKIIEKRQSVAFWCNPISGHATLYWYQQILGQGPKLLIQFQNNGVVDDSQLPKDRFSAERLKGVDSTLKIQPAKLEDSAVYLCASSLDLTRDEQFFGPGTRLTVL.

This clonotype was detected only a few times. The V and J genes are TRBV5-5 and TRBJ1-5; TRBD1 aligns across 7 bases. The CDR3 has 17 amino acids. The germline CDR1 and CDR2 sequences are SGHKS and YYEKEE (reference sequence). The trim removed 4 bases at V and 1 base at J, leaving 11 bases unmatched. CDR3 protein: CASSPTGTDISNQPQHF. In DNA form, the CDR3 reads TGTGCCAGCAGCCCAACCGGGACAGACATCAGCAATCAGCCCCAGCATTTT.

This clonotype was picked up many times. The CDR3 nucleotides are TGTGCCAGCAGTGTCCCGGGACAGGGCACAGATACGCAGTATTTT. Translating gives CASSVPGQGTDTQYF. The chain links TRBV28 to TRBJ2-3, with 8 bases that match TRBD1. Germline V CDR1 and CDR2: MDHEN, SYDVKM. V gave up 5 bases and J gave up 1 base; unmatched junction bases: 5. The length of the CDR3 is 15 residues.

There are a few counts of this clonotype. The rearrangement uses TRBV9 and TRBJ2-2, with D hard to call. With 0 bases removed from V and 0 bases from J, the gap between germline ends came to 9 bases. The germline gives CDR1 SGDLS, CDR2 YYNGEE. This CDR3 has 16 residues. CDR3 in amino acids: CASSVDGGTNTGELFF. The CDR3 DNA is TGTGCCAGCAGCGTAGACGGCGGAACGAACACCGGGGAGCTGTTTTTT.

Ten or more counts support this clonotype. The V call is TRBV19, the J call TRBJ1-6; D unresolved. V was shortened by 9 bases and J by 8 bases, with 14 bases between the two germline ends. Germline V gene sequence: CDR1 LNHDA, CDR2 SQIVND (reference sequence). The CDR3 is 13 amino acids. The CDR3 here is CASLKDRHSPLHF. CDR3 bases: TGTGCCAGCCTAAAGGACCGACATTCACCCCTCCACTTT.

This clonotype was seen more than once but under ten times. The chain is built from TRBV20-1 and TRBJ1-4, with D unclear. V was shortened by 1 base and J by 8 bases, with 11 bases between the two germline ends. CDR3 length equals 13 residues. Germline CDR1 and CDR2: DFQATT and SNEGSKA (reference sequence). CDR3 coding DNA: TGCAGTGCTAGAGCCCAGGAAGAAGAAAAACTGTTTTTT. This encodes CSARAQEEEKLFF.

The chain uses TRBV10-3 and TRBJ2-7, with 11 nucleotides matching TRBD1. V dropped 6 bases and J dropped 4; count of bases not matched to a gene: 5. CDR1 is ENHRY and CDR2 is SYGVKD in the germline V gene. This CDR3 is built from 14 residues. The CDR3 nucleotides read TGTGCCATCAGCCCGGGACAGGGGGAATACGAGCAGTACTTC. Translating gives CAISPGQGEYEQYF.

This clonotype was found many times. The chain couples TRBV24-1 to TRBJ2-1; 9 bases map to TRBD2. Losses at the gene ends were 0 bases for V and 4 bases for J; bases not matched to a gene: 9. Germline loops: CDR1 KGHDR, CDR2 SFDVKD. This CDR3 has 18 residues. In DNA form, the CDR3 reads TGTGCCACCAGTGATTTGCGGGGTAGCGGGAGCGCGTACAATGAGCAGTTCTTC. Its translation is CATSDLRGSGSAYNEQFF.

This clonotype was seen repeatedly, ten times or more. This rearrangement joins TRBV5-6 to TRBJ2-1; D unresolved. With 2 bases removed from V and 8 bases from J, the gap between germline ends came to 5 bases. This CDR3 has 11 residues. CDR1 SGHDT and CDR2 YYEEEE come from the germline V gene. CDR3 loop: CASSFIHEQFF. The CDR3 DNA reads TGTGCCAGCAGCTTTATCCATGAGCAGTTCTTC.